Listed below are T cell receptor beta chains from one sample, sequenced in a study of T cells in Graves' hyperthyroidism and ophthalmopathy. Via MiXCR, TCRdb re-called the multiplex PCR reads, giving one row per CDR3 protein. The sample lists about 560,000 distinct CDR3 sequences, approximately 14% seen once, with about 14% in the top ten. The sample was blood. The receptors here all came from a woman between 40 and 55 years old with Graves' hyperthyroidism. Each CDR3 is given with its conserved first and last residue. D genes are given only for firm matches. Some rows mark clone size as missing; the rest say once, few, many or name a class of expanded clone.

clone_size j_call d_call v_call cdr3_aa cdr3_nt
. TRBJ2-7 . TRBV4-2 CASSHLDRSYEQYF TGTGCCAGCAGCCACCTGGACAGATCCTACGAGCAGTACTTC
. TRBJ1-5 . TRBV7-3 CAQESPPYNQPQHF TGTGCCCAAGAATCCCCTCCGTATAATCAGCCCCAGCATTTT
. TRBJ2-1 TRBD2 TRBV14 CASSEELAGPYNEQFF TGTGCCAGCAGCGAAGAGCTAGCGGGGCCCTACAATGAGCAGTTCTTC
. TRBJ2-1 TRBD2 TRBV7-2 CASSSTSGGNEQFF TGTGCCAGCAGTTCGACTAGCGGGGGGAATGAGCAGTTCTTC
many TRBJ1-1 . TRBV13 CASSFRVMYTEAFF TGTGCCAGCAGCTTCCGGGTTATGTACACTGAAGCTTTCTTT
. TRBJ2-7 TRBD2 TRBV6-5 CASSYEPRDYYEQYF TGTGCCAGCAGTTACGAACCCAGGGACTACTACGAGCAGTACTTC
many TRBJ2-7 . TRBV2 CASRKGGLSYEQYF TGTGCCAGCAGGAAGGGCGGACTGTCATACGAGCAGTACTTC
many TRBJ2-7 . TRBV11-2 CASSLSRDSSYEQYF TGTGCCAGCAGCCTCAGCCGGGACTCCTCCTACGAGCAGTACTTC
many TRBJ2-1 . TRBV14 CASSDRGSPYNEQFF TGTGCCAGCAGCGATAGGGGGAGTCCCTACAATGAGCAGTTCTTC
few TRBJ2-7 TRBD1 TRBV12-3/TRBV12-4 CASSFSGTGFEQYF TGTGCCAGCAGTTTTTCCGGGACAGGGTTCGAGCAGTACTTC
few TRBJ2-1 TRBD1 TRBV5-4 CASSQDRRINEQFF TGTGCCAGCAGCCAGGACAGGAGAATCAATGAGCAGTTCTTC
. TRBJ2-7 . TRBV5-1 CASCRDPCYEQYF TGCGCCAGCTGCCGGGACCCTTGCTACGAGCAGTACTTC
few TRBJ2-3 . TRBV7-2 CASSPPTGFTDTQYF TGTGCCAGCAGCCCACCCACAGGGTTCACAGATACGCAGTATTTT
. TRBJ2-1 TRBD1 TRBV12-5 CASAGTGFYNEQFF TGTGCTAGTGCCGGGACAGGGTTCTACAATGAGCAGTTCTTC
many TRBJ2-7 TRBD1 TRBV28 CASSPVKTGTASYEQYF TGTGCCAGCAGTCCTGTAAAGACCGGGACAGCCTCCTACGAGCAGTACTTC
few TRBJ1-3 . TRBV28 CASSPQVPAVSGNTIYF TGTGCCAGCAGCCCACAGGTCCCTGCGGTCTCTGGAAACACCATATATTTT
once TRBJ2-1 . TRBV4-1 CASSQDERGGNEQFF TGCGCCAGCAGCCAAGATGAGAGGGGAGGCAATGAGCAGTTCTTC
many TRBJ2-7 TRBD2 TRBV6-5 CASSYPDTLISSGGAYEQYF TGTGCCAGCAGTTACCCGGACACCCTAATTTCTAGCGGGGGGGCCTACGAGCAGTACTTC
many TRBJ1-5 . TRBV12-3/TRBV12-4 CASILGHRNQPQHF TGTGCCAGCATTCTCGGACACCGCAATCAGCCCCAGCATTTT
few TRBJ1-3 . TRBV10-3 CAATGSDSGNTIYF TGTGCCGCAACAGGATCTGACTCTGGAAACACCATATATTTT
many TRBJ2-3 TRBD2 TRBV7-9 CASSPTSGRAQGTQYF TGTGCCAGCAGCCCGACTAGCGGGAGGGCCCAAGGTACGCAGTATTTT
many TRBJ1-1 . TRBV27 CASSALSQGNTEAFF TGTGCCAGCAGTGCTCTCTCACAGGGGAACACTGAAGCTTTCTTT
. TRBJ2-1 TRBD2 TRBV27 CASTLGLAGTSSYNEQFF TGTGCCAGCACCCTGGGACTAGCGGGGACGAGCTCCTACAATGAGCAGTTCTTC
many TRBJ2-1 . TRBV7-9 CASRLDKEQFF TGTGCCAGCAGATTGGACAAGGAGCAGTTCTTC
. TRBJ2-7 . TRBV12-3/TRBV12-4 CASSLAGDGPTYEQYF TGTGCCAGCAGTTTAGCTGGGGACGGACCGACCTACGAGCAGTACTTC
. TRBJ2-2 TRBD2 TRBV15 CATSSTSGRASGELFF TGTGCCACCAGCAGTACTAGCGGGAGGGCCTCCGGGGAGCTGTTTTTT
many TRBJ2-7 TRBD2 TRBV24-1 CATSDSGRGDTYEQYF TGTGCCACCAGTGATTCGGGCCGGGGGGATACCTACGAGCAGTACTTC
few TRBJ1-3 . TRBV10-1 CASSEDPSGNTIYF TGCGCCAGCAGTGAGGACCCCTCTGGAAACACCATATATTTT
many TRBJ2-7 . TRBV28 CASITKVGEQYF TGTGCCAGCATTACAAAAGTAGGCGAGCAGTACTTC
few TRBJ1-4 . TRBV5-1 CASSLDGAENEKLFF TGCGCCAGCAGCTTGGACGGGGCAGAGAATGAAAAACTGTTTTTT
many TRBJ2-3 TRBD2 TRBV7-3 CASPAGAADTQYF TGTGCCAGCCCAGCGGGAGCGGCAGATACGCAGTATTTT
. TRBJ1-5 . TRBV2 CASQKTKYSNQPQHF TGTGCCTCTCAAAAAACTAAATATAGCAATCAGCCCCAGCATTTT
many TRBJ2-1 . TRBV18 CASSRTTHNEQFF TGTGCCAGCTCACGAACGACCCACAATGAGCAGTTCTTC
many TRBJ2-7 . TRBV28 CASSPRDTDYEQYF TGTGCCAGCAGTCCCCGGGACACTGACTACGAGCAGTACTTC
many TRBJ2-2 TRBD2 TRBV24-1 CATSDGGTSGGNTGELFF TGTGCCACCAGTGATGGGGGGACTAGCGGGGGAAACACCGGGGAGCTGTTTTTT
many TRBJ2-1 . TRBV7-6 CASSLGFSYNEQFF TGTGCCAGCAGCTTAGGTTTTTCCTACAATGAGCAGTTCTTC
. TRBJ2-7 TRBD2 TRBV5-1 CASSLASGELYYEQYF TGCGCCAGCAGCTTGGCTAGCGGGGAGCTTTACTACGAGCAGTACTTC
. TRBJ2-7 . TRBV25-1 CASSVGGYEQYF TGTGCCAGCAGCGTTGGGGGCTACGAGCAGTACTTC
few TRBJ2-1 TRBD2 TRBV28 CASSPQTSGRDEQFF TGTGCCAGCAGTCCTCAGACTAGCGGGAGAGATGAACAGTTCTTC
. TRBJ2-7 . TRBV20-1 CSALDQTYEQYF TGCAGTGCTCTAGACCAGACCTACGAGCAGTACTTC
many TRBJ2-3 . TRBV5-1 CASNPTDRDSYSTDTQYF TGCGCCAGCAACCCGACGGACAGAGACTCCTATAGCACAGATACGCAGTATTTT